This T cell receptor (beta chain) was recorded in a study of monozygotic twins with inflammatory bowel disease. There are 13 residues in the CDR3. Germline assignment: CDR1 DFQATT and CDR2 SNEGSKA (reference sequence). No DNA is given; TCRdb re-called the 5' RACE reads and lists each CDR3 protein once. The sample includes fewer than 550,000 distinct CDR3 sequences. The chain links TRBV20-1 to TRBJ1-2; TCRdb returns TRBD1, unconfirmable since there is no DNA. Sequencing was performed on blood. The TCR originated in a human donor with ulcerative colitis or Crohn's disease, or a healthy co-twin of an affected twin (not recorded which). The CDR3 loop reads CSALPLTAYGYTF.